This T cell receptor (beta chain) was identified in a study of CD8+ T cells in alopecia areata. About the study: A regimen of oral tofacitinib, 5 to 10 mg twice daily, was given to treated patients. Tofacitinib administration persisted for 6 to 18 months, succeeded by 6 months off drug.

Patients with alopecia areata provided lesional scalp punch biopsies as well as peripheral blood. Extraction and reverse transcription of RNA yielded cDNA as the sequencing template. Sequencing used immunoSEQ multiplex PCR; TCRdb keeps in-frame clones, though not all of them. The table includes 150,000 or so clones, roughly 44% detected once. This clone was seen more than once but under ten times. Its specificity is unknown. Study-wide points: Researchers report lesional scalp, most notably alopecia totalis/universalis, outstripped normal scalp in clonality.

Sequenced: CD4+ T cells sorted from blood. The origin of this receptor is a human donor with alopecia areata.

Here the CDR3 DNA reads TGCAGCGTTTCTGGGACCCTCTACGAGCAGTACTTC. As protein: CSVSGTLYEQYF. V and J are TRBV29-1 and TRBJ2-7, with D possibly being TRBD1 or TRBD2 (5 bases each). The CDR3 loop spans 12 amino acids. The V gene lost 5 bases and the J gene lost 3 bases, with 11 bases spanning the gap. Germline values: CDR1 SQVTM, CDR2 ANQGSEA.